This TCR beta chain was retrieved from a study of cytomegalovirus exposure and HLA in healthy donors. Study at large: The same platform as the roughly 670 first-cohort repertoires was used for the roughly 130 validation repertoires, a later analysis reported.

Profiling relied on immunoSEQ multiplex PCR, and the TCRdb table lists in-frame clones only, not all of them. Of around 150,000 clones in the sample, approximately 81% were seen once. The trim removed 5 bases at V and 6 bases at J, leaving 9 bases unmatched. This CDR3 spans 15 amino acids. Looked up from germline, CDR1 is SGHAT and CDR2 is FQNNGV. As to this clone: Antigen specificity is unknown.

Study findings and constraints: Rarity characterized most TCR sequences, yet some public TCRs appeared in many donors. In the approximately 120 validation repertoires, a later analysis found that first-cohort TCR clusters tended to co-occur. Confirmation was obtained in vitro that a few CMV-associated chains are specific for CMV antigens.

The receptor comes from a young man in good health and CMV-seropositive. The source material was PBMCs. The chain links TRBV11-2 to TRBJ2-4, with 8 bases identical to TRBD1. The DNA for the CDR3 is TGTGCCAGCAGCAAGGGGACAGGTGACATAAACATTCAGTACTTC. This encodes CASSKGTGDINIQYF.